Following are 25 T cell receptor beta chains from one sample sequenced in a study of early T cells in non-severe SARS-CoV-2 infection (dated by TCRdb to about 2021). The library was made by 5' RACE. The instrument given in TCRdb is NextSeq 500. In TCRdb, the public reads were trimmed at Q25 with fastp and aligned with MiXCR, with productive beta chains retained. Rows with a matching CDR3 protein are joined into one entry that keeps the most common DNA and genes. Across this sample there are tens of thousands of distinct CDR3 sequences, with over 9.5% seen only once. About 5% of the sample belongs to the ten largest clones. The specimen sequenced was whole blood. These receptors were collected from an adult who was a healthcare worker with PCR-confirmed SARS-CoV-2 infection or an uninfected control (not recorded which).

There are many counts of this clonotype. The gene calls are TRBV7-9 and TRBJ1-2; unclear D gene. The CDR3 has 13 residues. V was pared by 5 bases and J by 8 bases, with 15 bases between. Germline loops: CDR1 SEHNR, CDR2 FQNEAQ (reference sequence). CDR3 amino acids: CASSPVVNGGYTF. CDR3 in DNA: TGTGCCAGCAGCCCCGTCGTAAACGGGGGCTACACCTTC.

In this sample, this clonotype turned up many times. The chain combines TRBV4-1 with TRBJ2-1, with D maybe TRBD2 (5 bases). The CDR3 spans 16 residues. Germline values: CDR1 MGHRA, CDR2 YSYEKL. Trimming took off 0 bases at V and 0 bases at J, with 9 bases between the two ends. CDR3 nucleotides: TGCGCCAGCAGCCAAGATAGACTATTCTCCTACAATGAGCAGTTCTTC. Its protein is CASSQDRLFSYNEQFF.

The rearrangement links TRBV19 to TRBJ1-2; no clear D gene. The CDR3 has 13 residues. The ends were cut back, 4 bases at V and 5 bases at J, with 11 bases in the middle. Germline values: CDR1 LNHDA, CDR2 SQIVND (reference sequence). CDR3 sequence (DNA): TGTGCCAGTAGTAATCTCGGGGAATATGGCTACACCTTC. Its protein product is CASSNLGEYGYTF.

The chain carries TRBV5-1 and TRBJ2-6; the D is unclear. Germline loops: CDR1 SGHRS, CDR2 YFSETQ. V was pared by 6 bases and J by 0 bases, with 10 bases between. The CDR3 loop spans 15 amino acids. CDR3 protein: CASTQGTSGANVLTF. The CDR3 DNA is TGCGCCAGCACCCAAGGCACCTCTGGGGCCAACGTCCTGACTTTC.

There are many counts of this clonotype. V is TRBV23-1 and J is TRBJ2-1, with D possibly matching TRBD2 (6 bases). TRBV23-1 is recorded as an ORF, its role being uncertain. CDR3 size: 15 residues. V lost 8 bases, J lost 4 bases, and 18 bases lay in between. The CDR3 nucleotides are TGCGCCAGCCCCCCGGGAGATGAAGTTTACAATGAGCAGTTCTTC. It encodes CASPPGDEVYNEQFF.

The chain carries TRBV5-1 and TRBJ1-2, with D tentatively TRBD1 (5 bases). V was clipped by 4 bases and J by 12 bases, with 25 bases between them. The CDR3 extends over 15 amino acids. In germline, CDR1 is SGHRS, CDR2 YFSETQ. The CDR3 region is CASSKSGIFSEYDTF. The CDR3 DNA reads TGCGCCAGCAGCAAATCAGGGATTTTCTCGGAATACGACACCTTC.

This clonotype was counted a few times. The chain recombines TRBV11-2 with TRBJ2-7; the D is unclear. Looked up from germline, CDR1 is SGHAT and CDR2 is FQNNGV. This CDR3 spans 13 amino acids. V lost 4 bases to trimming and J lost 7 bases, with 14 bases between them. The CDR3 sequence is CASSYRVLEEQYF. CDR3 coding DNA: TGTGCCAGCAGCTACAGAGTTCTGGAAGAGCAGTACTTC.

Ten or more counts support this clonotype. The chain is built from TRBV4-1 and TRBJ1-1, with no clear D. This CDR3 is 14 amino acids long. The ends were cut back, 6 bases at V and 1 base at J, with 12 bases in the middle. CDR1 and CDR2 (germline): MGHRA, YSYEKL. CDR3: CASRGTLKNTEAFF. CDR3 nucleotides: TGCGCCAGCAGAGGTACACTTAAGAACACTGAAGCTTTCTTT.

This clonotype was observed a handful of times. The V call is TRBV29-1, the J call TRBJ1-1; 9 bases map to TRBD1. The trim removed 7 bases at V and 4 bases at J, leaving 4 bases unmatched. The germline CDR1 and CDR2 sequences are SQVTM and ANQGSEA. This CDR3 has 12 amino acids. DNA for the CDR3: TGCAGCGGGGACAGGGAGTCCACTGAAGCTTTCTTT. Encoded protein: CSGDRESTEAFF. The complete variable domain, with remaining parts taken from reference TRBV29-1 and TRBJ1-1, reads SAVISQKPSRDICQRGTSLTIQCQVDSQVTMMFWYRQQPGQSLTLIATANQGSEATYESGFVIDKFPISRPNLTFSTLTVSNMSPEDSSIYLCSGDRESTEAFFGQGTRLTVV.

The chain recombines TRBV18 with TRBJ1-5, with D maybe TRBD1 (5 bases). CDR1 and CDR2 from the germline V gene are KGHSH and LQKENI. V lost 3 bases and J lost 7, with 10 bases in between. This CDR3 has 13 residues. This CDR3 is CASSPGEGQPQHF. CDR3 sequence (DNA): TGTGCCAGCTCACCTGGAGAGGGGCAGCCCCAGCATTTT.

This clonotype has a single count. The rearrangement joins TRBV29-1 to TRBJ2-3; the match to TRBD2 covers 9 bases. With 4 bases clipped from V and 2 bases from J, the junction kept 10 bases outside the gene matches. The CDR3 extends over 16 amino acids. CDR1 is SQVTM, CDR2 ANQGSEA, per germline. CDR3 in amino acids: CSVVPLSGGHTDTQYF. CDR3 bases: TGCAGCGTTGTCCCACTTAGCGGGGGCCACACAGATACGCAGTATTTT.

There are many counts of this clonotype. The J gene is TRBJ2-3, the V gene TRBV20-1; D unresolved. The CDR3 totals 15 residues. The V gene lost 3 bases and the J gene lost 3 bases, with 16 bases spanning the gap. CDR1 and CDR2 from the germline V gene are DFQATT and SNEGSKA (reference sequence). The CDR3 loop is CSASLWGMGTDTQYF. CDR3 DNA: TGCAGTGCTAGTTTGTGGGGTATGGGAACAGATACGCAGTATTTT.

V usage is TRBV28 and J usage is TRBJ2-3, with D hard to call. CDR3 size: 13 residues. CDR1 and CDR2 (germline): MDHEN, SYDVKM. V lost 10 bases to trimming and J lost 0 bases, with 11 bases between them. CDR3 sequence (DNA): TGTGCCACCCAGACATCTAGCACAGATACGCAGTATTTT. This encodes CATQTSSTDTQYF.

This clonotype has at least ten counts. The chain carries TRBV5-1 and TRBJ2-3; 9 nucleotides align to TRBD2. Germline values: CDR1 SGHRS, CDR2 YFSETQ. This CDR3 is 15 amino acids long. After removal of 4 bases from V and 2 bases from J, the junction contained 5 bases not matched to a gene. In DNA, the CDR3 is TGCGCCAGCAGCCTTCTAGCGGGAAACACAGATACGCAGTATTTT. Its translation: CASSLLAGNTDTQYF.

J is TRBJ2-5 and V is TRBV7-9; tentative D call: TRBD2 (6 bases). V shed 5 bases and J shed 4 bases, with 14 bases lying between them. Germline lookup yields CDR1 SEHNR and CDR2 FQNEAQ (reference sequence). CDR3 length equals 14 residues. CDR3 amino acids: CASSRASVRETQYF. CDR3 DNA: TGTGCCAGCAGCCGAGCTAGCGTTCGAGAGACCCAGTACTTC.

The V call is TRBV12-3 or TRBV12-4, the J call TRBJ1-1; a possible D gene is TRBD1 (6 bases). This CDR3 contains 14 residues. Trimming shortened V by 2 bases and J by 4 bases, and 11 bases separated the two germline ends. CDR3 residues: CASSLSGGGTEAFF. The DNA for the CDR3 is TGTGCCAGCAGTTTAAGCGGGGGCGGCACTGAAGCTTTCTTT.

The chain recombines TRBV2 with TRBJ1-1, with 8 bases fitting TRBD1. The CDR3 sequence is 15 residues long. J was trimmed by 6 bases and V by 6 bases; bases with no gene match: 12. Germline V gene data show CDR1 as SNHLY and CDR2 as FYNNEI. Here the CDR3 DNA reads TGTGCCAGCAGCGGACAGGGTTCCGCCGTTTCTGAAGCTTTCTTT. It encodes CASSGQGSAVSEAFF. Full variable domain (remainder filled in from reference TRBV2 and TRBJ1-1): EPEVTQTPSHQVTQMGQEVILRCVPISNHLYFYWYRQILGQKVEFLVSFYNNEISEKSEIFDDQFSVERPDGSNFTLKIRSTKLEDSAMYFCASSGQGSAVSEAFFGQGTRLTVV.

The V and J genes are TRBV5-1 and TRBJ1-4; D is ambiguous. The CDR3 totals 15 residues. V was shortened by 1 base and J by 5 bases, with 12 bases between the two germline ends. Looked up from germline, CDR1 is SGHRS and CDR2 is YFSETQ. The CDR3 is CASSLTALGNEKLFF. The CDR3 region has the DNA TGCGCCAGCAGCTTGACAGCTCTAGGGAATGAAAAACTGTTTTTT.

V usage is TRBV15 and J usage is TRBJ2-5, with D possibly matching TRBD1 (5 bases). CDR3 length: 16 residues. From germline, CDR1 is LNHNV and CDR2 YYDKDF (reference sequence). The V gene lost 5 bases and the J gene lost 5 bases, with 21 bases spanning the gap. The CDR3 spells CATSGTARGYLETQYF. CDR3 nucleotides: TGTGCCACCAGCGGAACGGCTAGGGGCTATCTGGAGACCCAGTACTTC.

This clonotype was observed many times. This chain joins TRBV24-1 and TRBJ2-7, with D uncertain. The CDR3 spans 13 residues. The V end lost 9 bases, the J end lost 4 bases, and 15 bases lay between the germline ends. Germline CDR1 and CDR2: KGHDR and SFDVKD. CDR3 in amino acids: CATGGPGQYEQYF. Here the CDR3 DNA reads TGTGCCACCGGTGGCCCCGGCCAATACGAGCAGTACTTC.

This clonotype came up many times. This chain joins TRBV20-1 and TRBJ1-3; 8 bases fit TRBD1. In germline, CDR1 is DFQATT, CDR2 SNEGSKA (reference sequence). V lost 5 bases and J lost 2; bases outside the gene matches: 5. This CDR3 contains 14 residues. DNA for the CDR3: TGCAGTGCTCTTCAGGGGGCCGCTGGAAACACCATATATTTT. Its protein product is CSALQGAAGNTIYF.

This clonotype was seen repeatedly, ten times or more. This sequence joins TRBV2 and TRBJ1-5, with D unclear. Germline V gives CDR1 SNHLY, CDR2 FYNNEI. There are 13 residues in the CDR3. V dropped 4 bases and J dropped 3 bases, with 7 bases sitting between them. The CDR3 DNA reads TGTGCCAGCAGTGTTCACCCCAATCAGCCCCAGCATTTT. Translating it yields CASSVHPNQPQHF. The entire variable domain, with the rest obtained from reference TRBV2 and TRBJ1-5, is as follows: EPEVTQTPSHQVTQMGQEVILRCVPISNHLYFYWYRQILGQKVEFLVSFYNNEISEKSEIFDDQFSVERPDGSNFTLKIRSTKLEDSAMYFCASSVHPNQPQHFGDGTRLSIL.

This clonotype was recorded a few times. This chain joins TRBV30 and TRBJ1-6; 11 positions match TRBD1. V was pared by 1 base and J by 7 bases, with 6 bases of the junction left unmatched. CDR3 length: 16 residues. Germline CDR1 and CDR2: GTSNPN and SVGIG (reference sequence). The CDR3 reads CAWSATGQGENSPLHF. CDR3 DNA sequence: TGTGCCTGGAGTGCTACGGGACAGGGGGAGAATTCACCCCTCCACTTT. Together with reference TRBV30 and TRBJ1-6, the CDR3 gives the full variable domain: SQTIHQWPATLVQPVGSPLSLECTVEGTSNPNLYWYRQAAGRGLQLLFYSVGIGQISSEVPQNLSASRPQDRQFILSSKKLLLSDSGFYLCAWSATGQGENSPLHFGNGTRLTVT.

This clonotype was counted between two and nine times. The CDR3 loop reads CASKEKELNTGELFF. The DNA of the CDR3 is TGTGCCAGTAAGGAGAAGGAACTTAACACCGGGGAGCTGTTTTTT. The genes are TRBV19 and TRBJ2-2; D remains ambiguous. The CDR3 consists of 15 residues. Germline CDR1 reads LNHDA; CDR2 reads SQIVND (reference sequence). With 7 bases removed from V and 2 bases from J, the gap between germline ends came to 14 bases.

This clonotype was seen a handful of times. V and J are TRBV30 and TRBJ1-2; D gene unclear. The CDR3 sequence is 11 residues long. V shed 6 bases and J shed 8 bases, with 13 bases lying between them. The germline V gene encodes CDR1 GTSNPN and CDR2 SVGIG (reference sequence). As DNA, the CDR3 is TGTGCCTGCCAGCGACCCCAGGGCTACACCTTC. This encodes CACQRPQGYTF. The variable domain in full, with the rest retrieved from reference TRBV30 and TRBJ1-2, is SQTIHQWPATLVQPVGSPLSLECTVEGTSNPNLYWYRQAAGRGLQLLFYSVGIGQISSEVPQNLSASRPQDRQFILSSKKLLLSDSGFYLCACQRPQGYTFGSGTRLTVV.